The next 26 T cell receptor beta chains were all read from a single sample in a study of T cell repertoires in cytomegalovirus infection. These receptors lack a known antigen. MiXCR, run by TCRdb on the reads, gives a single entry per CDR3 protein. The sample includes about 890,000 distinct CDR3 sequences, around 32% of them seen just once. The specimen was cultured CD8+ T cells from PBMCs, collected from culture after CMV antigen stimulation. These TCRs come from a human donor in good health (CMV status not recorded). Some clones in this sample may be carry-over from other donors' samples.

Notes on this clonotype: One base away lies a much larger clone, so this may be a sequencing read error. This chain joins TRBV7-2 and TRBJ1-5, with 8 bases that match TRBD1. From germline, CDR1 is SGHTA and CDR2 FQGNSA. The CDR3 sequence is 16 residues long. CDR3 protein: CVSSLAQRQGNQPQHF. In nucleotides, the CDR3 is TGTGTCAGCAGCTTAGCGCAAAGACAGGGGAATCAGCCCCAGCATTTT.

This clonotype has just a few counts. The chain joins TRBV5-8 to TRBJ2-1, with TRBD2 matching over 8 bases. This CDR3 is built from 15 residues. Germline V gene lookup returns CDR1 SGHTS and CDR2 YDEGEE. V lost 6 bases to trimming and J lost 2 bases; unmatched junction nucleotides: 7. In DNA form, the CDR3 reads TGTGCCAGCACCTTCCGGGGGGGGCCCTACAATGAGCAGTTCTTC. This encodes CASTFRGGPYNEQFF.

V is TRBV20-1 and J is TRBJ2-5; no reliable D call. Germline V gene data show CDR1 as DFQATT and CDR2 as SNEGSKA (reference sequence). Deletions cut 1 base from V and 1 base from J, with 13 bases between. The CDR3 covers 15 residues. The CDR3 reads CSARVGVMAQETQYF. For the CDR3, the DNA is TGCAGTGCTAGAGTTGGGGTGATGGCCCAAGAGACCCAGTACTTC.

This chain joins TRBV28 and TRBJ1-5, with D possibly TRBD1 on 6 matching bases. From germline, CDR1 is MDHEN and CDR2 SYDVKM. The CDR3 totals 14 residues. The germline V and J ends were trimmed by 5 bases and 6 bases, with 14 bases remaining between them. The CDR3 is CASSQLTGLQPQHF. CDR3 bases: TGTGCCAGCAGTCAACTAACAGGGCTTCAGCCCCAGCATTTT.

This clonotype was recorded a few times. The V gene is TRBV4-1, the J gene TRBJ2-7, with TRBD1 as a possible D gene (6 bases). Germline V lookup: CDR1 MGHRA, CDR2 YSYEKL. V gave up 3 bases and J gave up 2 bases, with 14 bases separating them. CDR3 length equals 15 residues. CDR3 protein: CASSHTSTGPYEQYF. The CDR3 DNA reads TGCGCCAGCAGCCACACTTCAACAGGGCCCTACGAGCAGTACTTC.

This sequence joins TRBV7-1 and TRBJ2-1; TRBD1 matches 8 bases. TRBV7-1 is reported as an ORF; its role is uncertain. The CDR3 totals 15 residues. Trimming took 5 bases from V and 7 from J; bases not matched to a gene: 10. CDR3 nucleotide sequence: TGTGCCAGCAGCGCCGGACAGGGTCTTTGGAATGAGCAGTTCTTC. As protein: CASSAGQGLWNEQFF.

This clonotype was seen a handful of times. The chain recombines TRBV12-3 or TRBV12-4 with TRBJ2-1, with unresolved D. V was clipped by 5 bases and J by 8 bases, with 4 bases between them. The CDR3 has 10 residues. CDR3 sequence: CASSRYEQFF. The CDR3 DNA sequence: TGTGCCAGCAGTAGATATGAGCAGTTCTTC.

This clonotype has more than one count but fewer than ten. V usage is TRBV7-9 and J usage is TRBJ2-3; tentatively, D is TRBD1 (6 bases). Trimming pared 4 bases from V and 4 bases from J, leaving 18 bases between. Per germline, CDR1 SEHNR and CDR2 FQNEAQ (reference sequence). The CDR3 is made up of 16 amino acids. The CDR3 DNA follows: TGTGCCAGCAGCTCTACAGGGATTAATTCGGCAGATACGCAGTATTTT. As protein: CASSSTGINSADTQYF.

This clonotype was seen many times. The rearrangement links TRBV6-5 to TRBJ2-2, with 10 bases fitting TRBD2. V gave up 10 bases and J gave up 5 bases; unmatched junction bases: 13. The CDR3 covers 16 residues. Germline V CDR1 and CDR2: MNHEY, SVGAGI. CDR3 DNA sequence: TGTGCCACCAATCCATTTAGCGGGGGGAAAACCGGGGAGCTGTTTTTT. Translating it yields CATNPFSGGKTGELFF.

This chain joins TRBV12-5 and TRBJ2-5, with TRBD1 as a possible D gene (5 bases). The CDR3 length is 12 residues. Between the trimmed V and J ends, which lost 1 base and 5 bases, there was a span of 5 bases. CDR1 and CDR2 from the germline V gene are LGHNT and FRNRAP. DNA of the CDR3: TGTGCTAGTGGTTTGGGACAGGAGACCCAGTACTTC. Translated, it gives CASGLGQETQYF.

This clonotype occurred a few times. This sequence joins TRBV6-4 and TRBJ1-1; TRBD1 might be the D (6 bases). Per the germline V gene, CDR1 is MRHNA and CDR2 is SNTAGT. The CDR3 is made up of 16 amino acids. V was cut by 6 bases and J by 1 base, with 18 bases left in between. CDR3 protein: CASSPNGGFWNTEAFF. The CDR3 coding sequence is TGTGCCAGCAGCCCAAACGGGGGCTTCTGGAACACTGAAGCTTTCTTT.

Here the CDR3 reads CASRLLAGGADEQFF. CDR3 DNA sequence: TGTGCCAGCAGACTTTTAGCGGGGGGCGCGGATGAGCAGTTCTTC. The chain joins TRBV7-6 to TRBJ2-1; 10 bases line up with TRBD2. The germline V gene encodes CDR1 SGHVS and CDR2 FNYEAQ. This CDR3 region has 15 residues. J was trimmed by 8 bases and V by 6 bases; bases with no gene match: 10.

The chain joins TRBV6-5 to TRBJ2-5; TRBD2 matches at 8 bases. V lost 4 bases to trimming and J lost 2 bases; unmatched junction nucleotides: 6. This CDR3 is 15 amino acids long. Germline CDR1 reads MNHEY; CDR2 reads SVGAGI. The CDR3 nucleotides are TGTGCCAGCAGTTTCGGCGGGGGGCAACAAGAGACCCAGTACTTC. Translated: CASSFGGGQQETQYF.

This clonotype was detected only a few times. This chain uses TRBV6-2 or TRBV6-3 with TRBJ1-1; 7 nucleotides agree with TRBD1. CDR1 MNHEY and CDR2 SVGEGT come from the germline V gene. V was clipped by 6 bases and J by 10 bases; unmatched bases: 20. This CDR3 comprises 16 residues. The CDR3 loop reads CASRAPPGDSYIGAFF. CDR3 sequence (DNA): TGTGCCAGCAGGGCACCGCCTGGGGACAGCTATATTGGAGCTTTCTTT.

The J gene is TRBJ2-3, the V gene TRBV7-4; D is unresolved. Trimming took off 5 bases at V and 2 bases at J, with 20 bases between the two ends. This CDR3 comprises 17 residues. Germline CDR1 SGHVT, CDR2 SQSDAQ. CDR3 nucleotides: TGTGCCAGCAGCCCATACCCGGGCCAGAAGAACACAGATACGCAGTATTTT. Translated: CASSPYPGQKNTDTQYF.

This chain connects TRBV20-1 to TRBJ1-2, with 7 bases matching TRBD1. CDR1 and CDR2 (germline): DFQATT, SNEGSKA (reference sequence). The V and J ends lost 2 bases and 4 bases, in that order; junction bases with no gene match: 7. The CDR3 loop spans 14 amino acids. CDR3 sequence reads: CSARPKTGFYGYTF. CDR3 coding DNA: TGCAGTGCTAGACCAAAGACAGGGTTCTATGGCTACACCTTC.

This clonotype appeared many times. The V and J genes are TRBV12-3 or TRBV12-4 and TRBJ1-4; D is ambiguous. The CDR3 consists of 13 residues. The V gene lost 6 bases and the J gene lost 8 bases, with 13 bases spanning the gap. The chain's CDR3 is CASRGMAGEKLFF. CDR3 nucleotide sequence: TGTGCCAGCAGGGGTATGGCTGGAGAAAAACTGTTTTTT.

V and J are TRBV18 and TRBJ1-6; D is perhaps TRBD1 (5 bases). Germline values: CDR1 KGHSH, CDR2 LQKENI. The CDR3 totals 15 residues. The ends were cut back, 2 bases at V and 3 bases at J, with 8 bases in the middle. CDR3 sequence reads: CASSPDDSYNSPLHF. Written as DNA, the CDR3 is TGTGCCAGCTCACCAGACGACAGCTATAATTCACCCCTCCACTTT. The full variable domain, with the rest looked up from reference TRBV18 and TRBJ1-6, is NAGVMQNPRHLVRRRGQEARLRCSPMKGHSHVYWYRQLPEEGLKFMVYLQKENIIDESGMPKERFSAEFPKEGPSILRIQQVVRGDSAAYFCASSPDDSYNSPLHFGNGTRLTVT.

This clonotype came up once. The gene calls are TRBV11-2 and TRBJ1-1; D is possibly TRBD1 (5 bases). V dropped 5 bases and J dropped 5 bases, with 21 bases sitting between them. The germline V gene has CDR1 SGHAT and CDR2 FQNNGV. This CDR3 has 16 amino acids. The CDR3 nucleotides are TGTGCCAGCAGCCACTCCCCCTCTGGGGCAGGAACTGAAGCTTTCTTT. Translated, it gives CASSHSPSGAGTEAFF.

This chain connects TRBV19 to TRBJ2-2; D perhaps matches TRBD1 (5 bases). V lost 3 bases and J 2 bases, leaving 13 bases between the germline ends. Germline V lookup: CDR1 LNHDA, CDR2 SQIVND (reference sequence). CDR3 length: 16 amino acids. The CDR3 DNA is TGTGCCAGTAGTATGCAGCGACAGATTAACACCGGGGAGCTGTTTTTT. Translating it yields CASSMQRQINTGELFF.

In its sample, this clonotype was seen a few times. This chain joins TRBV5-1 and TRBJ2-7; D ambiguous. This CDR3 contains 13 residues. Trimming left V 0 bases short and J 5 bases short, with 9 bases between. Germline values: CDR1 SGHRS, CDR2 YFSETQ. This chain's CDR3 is CASSLDSADEQYV. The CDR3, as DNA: TGCGCCAGCAGCTTGGATTCGGCAGACGAGCAGTACGTC.

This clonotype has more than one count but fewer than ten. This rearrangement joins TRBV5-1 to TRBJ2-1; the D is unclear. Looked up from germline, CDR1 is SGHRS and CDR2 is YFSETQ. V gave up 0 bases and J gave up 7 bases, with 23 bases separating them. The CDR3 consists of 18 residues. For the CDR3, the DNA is TGCGCCAGCAGCTTGGCCGCCTTCGTAGAGGTCGGATTGAATGAGCAGTTCTTC. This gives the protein CASSLAAFVEVGLNEQFF.

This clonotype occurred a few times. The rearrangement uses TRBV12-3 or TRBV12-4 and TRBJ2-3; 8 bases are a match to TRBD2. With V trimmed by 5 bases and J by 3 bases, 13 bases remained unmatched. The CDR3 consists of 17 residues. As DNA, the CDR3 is TGTGCCAGCAGTCCCTTCCTGACGGGGGGGTTAACAGATACGCAGTATTTT. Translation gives CASSPFLTGGLTDTQYF.

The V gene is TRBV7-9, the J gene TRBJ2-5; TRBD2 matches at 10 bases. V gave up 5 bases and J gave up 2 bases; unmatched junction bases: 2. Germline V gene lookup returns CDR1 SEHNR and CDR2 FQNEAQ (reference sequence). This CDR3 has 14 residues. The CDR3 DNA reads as TGTGCCAGCAGCCAGACTAGCGGGCAAGAGACCCAGTACTTC. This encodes CASSQTSGQETQYF.

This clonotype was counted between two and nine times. CDR3 amino acids: CASTVGGYEQYF. The CDR3 DNA reads as TGTGCCAGCACCGTGGGGGGGTACGAGCAGTACTTC. The genes are TRBV5-6 and TRBJ2-7; 7 bases align to TRBD2. V gave up 6 bases and J gave up 4 bases; unmatched junction bases: 4. The germline V gene has CDR1 SGHDT and CDR2 YYEEEE. The CDR3 is made up of 12 amino acids.

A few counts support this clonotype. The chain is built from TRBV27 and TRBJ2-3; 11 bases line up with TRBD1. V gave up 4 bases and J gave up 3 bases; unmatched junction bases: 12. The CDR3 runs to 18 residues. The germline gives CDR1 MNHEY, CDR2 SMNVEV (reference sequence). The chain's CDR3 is CASSSTKRTGGITDTQYF. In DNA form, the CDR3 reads TGTGCCAGCAGTTCGACCAAACGGACAGGGGGCATAACAGATACGCAGTATTTT.